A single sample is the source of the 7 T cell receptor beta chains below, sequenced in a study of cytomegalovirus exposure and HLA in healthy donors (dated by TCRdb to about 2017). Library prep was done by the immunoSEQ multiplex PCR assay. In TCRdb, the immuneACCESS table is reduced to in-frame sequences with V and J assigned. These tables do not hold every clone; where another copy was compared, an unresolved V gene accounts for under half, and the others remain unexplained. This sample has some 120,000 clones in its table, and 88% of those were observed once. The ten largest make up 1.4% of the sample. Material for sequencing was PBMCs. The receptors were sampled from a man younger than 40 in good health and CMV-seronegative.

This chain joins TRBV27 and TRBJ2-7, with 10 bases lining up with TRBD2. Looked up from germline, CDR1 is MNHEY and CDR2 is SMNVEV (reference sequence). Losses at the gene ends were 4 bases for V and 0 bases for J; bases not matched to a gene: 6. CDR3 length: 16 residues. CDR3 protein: CASSSLAGTYSYEQYF. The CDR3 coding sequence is TGTGCCAGCAGTTCACTAGCGGGAACCTACTCCTACGAGCAGTACTTC.

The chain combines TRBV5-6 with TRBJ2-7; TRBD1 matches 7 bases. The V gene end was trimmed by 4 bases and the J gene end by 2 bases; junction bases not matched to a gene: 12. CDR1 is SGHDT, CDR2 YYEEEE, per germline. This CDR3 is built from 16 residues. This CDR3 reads CASSLRAGGKAYEQYF. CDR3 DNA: TGTGCCAGCAGCCTCCGAGCAGGGGGTAAGGCCTACGAGCAGTACTTC. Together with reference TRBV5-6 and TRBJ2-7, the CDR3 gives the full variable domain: DAGVTQSPTHLIKTRGQQVTLRCSPKSGHDTVSWYQQALGQGPQFIFQYYEEEERQRGNFPDRFSGHQFPNYSSELNVNALLLGDSALYLCASSLRAGGKAYEQYFGPGTRLTVT.

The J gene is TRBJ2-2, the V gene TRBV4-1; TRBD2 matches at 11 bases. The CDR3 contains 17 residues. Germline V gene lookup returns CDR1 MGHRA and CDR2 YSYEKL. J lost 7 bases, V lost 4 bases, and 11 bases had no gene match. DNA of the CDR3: TGCGCCAGCAGCCGAAGACTAGCGGGACCCCAATTCGGGGAGCTGTTTTTT. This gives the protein CASSRRLAGPQFGELFF.

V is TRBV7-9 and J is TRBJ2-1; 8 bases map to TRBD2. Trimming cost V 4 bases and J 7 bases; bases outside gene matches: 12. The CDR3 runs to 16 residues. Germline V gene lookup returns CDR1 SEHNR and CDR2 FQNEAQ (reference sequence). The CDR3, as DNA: TGTGCCAGCAGCTCCCCCGGGACTAGACGGGGGAATGAGCAGTTCTTC. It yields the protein CASSSPGTRRGNEQFF. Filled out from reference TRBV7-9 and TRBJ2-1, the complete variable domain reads DTGVSQNPRHKITKRGQNVTFRCDPISEHNRLYWYRQTLGQGPEFLTYFQNEAQLEKSRLLSDRFSAERPKGSFSTLEIQRTEQGDSAMYLCASSSPGTRRGNEQFFGPGTRLTVL.

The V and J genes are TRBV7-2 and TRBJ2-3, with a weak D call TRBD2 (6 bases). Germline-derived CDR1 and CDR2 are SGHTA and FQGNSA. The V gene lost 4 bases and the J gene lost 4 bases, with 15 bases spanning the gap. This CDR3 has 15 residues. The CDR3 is CASSSRRPGADTQYF. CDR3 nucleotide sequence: TGTGCCAGCAGCTCCAGACGCCCGGGGGCAGATACGCAGTATTTT.

CDR3 bases: TGTGCCAGCAGCTTAGAACAGCGGGTCACTAAGGCCTACGAGCAGTACTTC. This encodes CASSLEQRVTKAYEQYF. V is TRBV7-9 and J is TRBJ2-7, with D possibly TRBD2 on 6 matching bases. CDR3 length equals 17 residues. Germline V gene sequence: CDR1 SEHNR, CDR2 FQNEAQ (reference sequence). V was shortened by 1 base and J by 2 bases, with 18 bases between the two germline ends.

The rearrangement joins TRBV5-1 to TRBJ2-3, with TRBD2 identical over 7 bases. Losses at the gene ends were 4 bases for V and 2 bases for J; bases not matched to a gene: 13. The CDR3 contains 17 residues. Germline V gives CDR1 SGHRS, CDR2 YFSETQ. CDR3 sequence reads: CASSRRGAGVPTDTQYF. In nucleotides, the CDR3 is TGCGCCAGCAGCCGGAGGGGCGCGGGAGTCCCCACAGATACGCAGTATTTT. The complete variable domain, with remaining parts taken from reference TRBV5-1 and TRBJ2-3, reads KAGVTQTPRYLIKTRGQQVTLSCSPISGHRSVSWYQQTPGQGLQFLFEYFSETQRNKGNFPGRFSGRQFSNSRSEMNVSTLELGDSALYLCASSRRGAGVPTDTQYFGPGTRLTVL.